Below are 12 T cell receptor beta chains sequenced from a single sample in a study of regulatory T cells in long-lasting Graves disease. Arm-PCR of CDR3 regions and iRepertoire HTBI primers were the basis on which TCR beta libraries were built. TCRdb fed the multiplex PCR reads into MiXCR, producing one record per CDR3 protein. The sample has hundreds of thousands of distinct CDR3 sequences; roughly a sixth are singletons. Time point reported: newly diagnosed GD, antithyroid drugs for less than 3 months. The authors made the TCR library using RNA they extracted from PBMCs. The input for sequencing was peripheral blood mononuclear cells (PBMCs), taken at new diagnosis, from a patient treated with antithyroid drugs. These receptors came from a female donor with Graves disease.

This clonotype was counted at least ten times. The chain joins TRBV19 to TRBJ1-1; no clear D. Per the germline V gene, CDR1 is LNHDA and CDR2 is SQIVND (reference sequence). Trimming removed 5 bases from V and 0 bases from J, with 10 bases in between. CDR3 length: 14 residues. The CDR3 reads CASSQQTLNTEAFF. CDR3 sequence (DNA): TGTGCCAGTAGTCAACAGACACTGAACACTGAAGCTTTCTTT.

The sample holds many counts of this clonotype. The genes are TRBV12-3 or TRBV12-4 and TRBJ2-1; TRBD2 aligns across 11 bases. The CDR3 is made up of 14 amino acids. V shed 7 bases and J 4 bases; nucleotides not matched to a gene: 3. CDR3 in DNA: TGTGCCAGCACCTTAGCGGGAGGGTACAATGAGCAGTTCTTC. Residues: CASTLAGGYNEQFF.

This clonotype was observed at least ten times. V is TRBV10-3 and J is TRBJ2-5; TRBD1 might be the D (6 bases). Between the trimmed V and J ends, which lost 4 bases and 1 base, there was a span of 13 bases. The CDR3 is 15 amino acids. Germline values: CDR1 ENHRY, CDR2 SYGVKD. Written as DNA, the CDR3 is TGTGCCATCAGTGGGACAGCCGCTCCCCAAGAGACCCAGTACTTC. Translation gives CAISGTAAPQETQYF.

This clonotype was seen at least ten times. J is TRBJ2-3 and V is TRBV13; D is perhaps TRBD1 (5 bases). In germline, CDR1 is PRHDT, CDR2 FYEKMQ (reference sequence). V lost 8 bases to trimming and J lost 2 bases, with 11 bases between them. CDR3 length equals 13 residues. CDR3 DNA: TGTGCCAGCGGGCACAGGAACACAGATACGCAGTATTTT. It yields the protein CASGHRNTDTQYF. Complete variable domain (other parts from reference TRBV13 and TRBJ2-3): AAGVIQSPRHLIKEKRETATLKCYPIPRHDTVYWYQQGPGQDPQFLISFYEKMQSDKGSIPDRFSAQQFSDYHSELNMSSLELGDSALYFCASGHRNTDTQYFGPGTRLTVL.

This clonotype has a count of ten or more. The chain is built from TRBV4-3 and TRBJ2-1, with TRBD2 as a possible D gene (7 bases). Germline V gene data show CDR1 as LGHNA and CDR2 as YSLEER. This CDR3 contains 16 residues. The V and J ends lost 2 bases and 6 bases respectively, with 17 bases between them. The CDR3 bases are TGCGCCAGCAGCCAACACCAAAGGGGGGGGTCCAATGAGCAGTTCTTC. Its translation: CASSQHQRGGSNEQFF.

Many counts were recorded for this clonotype. The V and J genes are TRBV6-1 and TRBJ1-2; 9 bases line up with TRBD1. CDR1 MNHNS and CDR2 SASEGT come from the germline V gene. The CDR3 totals 14 residues. V gave up 5 bases and J gave up 10 bases; unmatched junction bases: 11. The CDR3 bases are TGTGCCAGCAGTCCGGACAGGGGATCTTATATCTACACCTTC. Translated: CASSPDRGSYIYTF.

This clonotype appeared a few times. This may arise from a read error, as a much more abundant clone is one base away. This rearrangement joins TRBV28 to TRBJ2-3; 8 nucleotides line up with TRBD1. CDR1 MDHEN and CDR2 SYDVKM come from the germline V gene. The CDR3 has 12 residues. The CDR3 DNA follows: TGTGCCACGCAGGGGGCAAGGTCTGAAGCTTCCTTT. It encodes CATQGARSEASF.

This clonotype was counted ten times or more. This chain connects TRBV18 to TRBJ1-2, with unresolved D. Germline CDR1 KGHSH, CDR2 LQKENI. Trimming removed 4 bases at V and 6 bases at J, with 15 bases between. The CDR3 is 14 amino acids. This CDR3 is CASSLGGASHGYTF. The CDR3 nucleotides read TGTGCCAGCTCACTCGGAGGCGCATCGCATGGCTACACCTTC. Full variable domain (outside the CDR3, taken from reference TRBV18 and TRBJ1-2): NAGVMQNPRHLVRRRGQEARLRCSPMKGHSHVYWYRQLPEEGLKFMVYLQKENIIDESGMPKERFSAEFPKEGPSILRIQQVVRGDSAAYFCASSLGGASHGYTFGSGTRLTVV.

This chain joins TRBV10-3 and TRBJ1-4; D not resolved. The CDR3 has 13 amino acids. Trimming pared 2 bases from V and 6 bases from J, leaving 7 bases between. Germline V CDR1 and CDR2: ENHRY, SYGVKD. The CDR3 spells CAISEDSHEKLFF. The CDR3 nucleotides are TGTGCCATCAGTGAGGATTCACATGAAAAACTGTTTTTT.

This clonotype came up a few times. The rearrangement uses TRBV18 and TRBJ1-6, with unresolved D. The CDR3 has 14 amino acids. V was pared by 0 bases and J by 11 bases, with 11 bases between. CDR1 and CDR2 from the germline V gene are KGHSH and LQKENI. The chain's CDR3 is CASSPPKGLAPLHF. In DNA form, the CDR3 reads TGTGCCAGCTCACCACCCAAGGGCCTGGCACCCCTCCACTTT.

This clonotype came up many times. This chain joins TRBV2 and TRBJ1-4; 8 nucleotides agree with TRBD1. This CDR3 region has 15 residues. Per the germline V gene, CDR1 is SNHLY and CDR2 is FYNNEI. With V trimmed by 6 bases and J by 12 bases, 15 bases remained unmatched. Written as DNA, the CDR3 is TGTGCCAGCAGAGCCCAGGGGGCAGGAGGCGACGAACTGTTTTTT. It yields the protein CASRAQGAGGDELFF.

This clonotype was seen only once. This rearrangement joins TRBV12-5 to TRBJ2-1, with D possibly matching TRBD1 (5 bases). Trimming removed 7 bases at V and 6 bases at J, with 19 bases between. Germline V lookup: CDR1 LGHNT, CDR2 FRNRAP. The CDR3 length is 15 residues. The CDR3 protein is CASAGWHSGANEQFF. CDR3 DNA: TGTGCTAGTGCCGGGTGGCACTCTGGGGCCAATGAGCAGTTCTTC.